The sequence of this T cell receptor beta chain was determined in a study of T cell changes during pregnancy in multiple sclerosis. This CDR3 comprises 14 residues. V was clipped by 7 bases and J by 3 bases, with 14 bases between them. The germline V gene encodes CDR1 LNHDA and CDR2 SQIVND (reference sequence). This clone was seen just once. Assay used: immunoSEQ multiplex PCR; TCRdb lists only in-frame clones, some missing. In the table there are over 70,000 clones, roughly 92% of which are singletons. The clonotype was recovered from a female donor in good health, enrolled as a control in a pregnancy study. The source was peripheral blood, collected in the first trimester of pregnancy. J is TRBJ2-3 and V is TRBV19, with D possibly matching TRBD1 (5 bases). The CDR3 sequence: CASTLGVFTDTQYF. The CDR3 DNA sequence: TGTGCCAGTACCTTAGGGGTCTTTACAGATACGCAGTATTTT. The whole variable domain, remainder taken from reference TRBV19 and TRBJ2-3, is DGGITQSPKYLFRKEGQNVTLSCEQNLNHDAMYWYRQDPGQGLRLIYYSQIVNDFQKGDIAEGYSVSREKKESFPLTVTSAQKNPTAFYLCASTLGVFTDTQYFGPGTRLTVL.